These T cell receptor beta chains were read from a single sample in a study of CD8 T cells in ankylosing spondylitis. TCRdb re-called the 5' RACE reads through MiXCR, storing one row per CDR3 protein. Of roughly 230,000 distinct CDR3 sequences in the sample, around 8% were seen once. Input material: blood, either unsorted or a sorted T cell fraction (not recorded which). The source is a female donor with ankylosing spondylitis or in good health (not recorded which). Each CDR3 is given with its conserved first and last residue.

cdr3_aa v_call cdr3_length
CASSRGGGFEQYF TRBV4-3 13
CSATPEGEKVQETQYF TRBV20-1 16
CASSPGQRDIETQYF TRBV11-3 15
CASSQSKGRGTEAFF TRBV16 15
CATSSSLAGGLDNEQFF TRBV15 17
CASSLLGTGVSQYF TRBV7-9 14
CASSSLGEAFF TRBV6-2/TRBV6-3 11
CASSFSGGSSYEQYF TRBV7-9 15
CASSNLGVRAGLLYNEQFF TRBV5-1 19
CSAKSGGYEQYF TRBV20-1 12
CSARDPGHGGEQYF TRBV20-1 14
CSAGGSNQPQHF TRBV29-1 12
CASSRAGSFNEQFF TRBV6-2/TRBV6-3 14
CASSLLRGGYTF TRBV5-6 12
CCARDLSFRVTNSPLHF TRBV20-1 17
CSAKWGETQYF TRBV20-1 11
CASSLERDYEQYF TRBV7-2 13
CASRTGGATEAFF TRBV12-3/TRBV12-4 13
CASSHTSGETDTQYF TRBV7-3 15
CASSSIQAGEQYF TRBV7-2 13
CASSFGQGNRETQYF TRBV7-2 15
CASSAGGPPYEQYF TRBV7-9 14
CASCLGRQGINYGYTF TRBV7-2 16
CASSPITTSTDTQYF TRBV6-4 15
CASSQVAGVGNEQFF TRBV4-3 15
CSARGGEGLKTGTPYEQYF TRBV20-1 19
CASSPPGGRYNEQFF TRBV12-3/TRBV12-4 15
CASSLAGELTDTQYF TRBV28 15
CSGLAPSTDTQYF TRBV20-1 13
CASSYPSTGDYSNQPQHF TRBV6-5 18